This T cell receptor (beta chain) was identified during a study of human T cells and chemical hapten exposure (dated by TCRdb to about 2021). Background on the whole study: For sensitization, 2% DPC in acetone was applied to a 2 cm by 2 cm area of upper inner arm skin. Patients additionally received weekly therapeutic DPC doses to the scalp throughout the roughly 24-week study period. Most of the patients in the cohort were female, and the cohort covered alopecia areata with under or over 50% scalp involvement, alopecia totalis and alopecia universalis. Patch testing on the upper back used Finn chambers containing 0.01% DPC, with scoring done after 6 days according to International Contact Dermatitis Research Group standards. Peripheral blood TCR repertoire changes were tracked in vivo in alopecia patients during primary and secondary sensitization to the hapten diphenylcyclopropenone (DPC). Libraries were pooled for sequencing, and per-sample TCR yields varied mainly because of small differences in library volumes within the pool. Blood samples were taken from patients before sensitization (week 0) and then at 2, 6 and about 24 weeks after DPC sensitization. Blood for TCR sequencing was provided by twenty-nine alopecia patients at one to four time points (pre-sensitization, 2, 6 and 24 weeks). General conclusions and limits of the study: After repeated subsampling, the strength of the expansion versus patch-test correlation and the threshold at which it became significant changed. Compared with pre-sensitization or healthy control sets, expanded TCRs formed significantly more large CDR3 similarity clusters, which is consistent with antigen-driven responses. All patients had alopecia, a presumed autoimmune disease, so their immune response might differ from that of healthy individuals. DPC sensitization did not change how many TCRs were above 1 in 1000 frequency, and no evidence was found of alterations in global repertoire structure. A positive correlation was found between the number of PT1 expanded TCRs and patch test score, with significance reached at thresholds 8, 16 and 32 but not 4.

This clonotype appeared a few times. This receptor's antigen is unknown. Per-base quality was not reported, and no clone a single base away is much larger than it. Per the publication, the time point label means: patch test 2, 6 weeks after DPC sensitization. In the paper's terms, the treatment or condition label means: therapeutic diphenylcyclopropenone sensitization with weekly scalp DPC. At each patch-test visit, blood was drawn before the patch test was applied. Patients were eligible if aged 18 to 70, diagnosed with alopecia and judged suitable for DPC therapy, and pregnant patients were excluded. Total RNA was isolated from unfractionated whole blood collected in Tempus Blood RNA tubes. Libraries were built with RACE. The data were produced on a NextSeq 500. During library preparation, unique molecular identifiers were attached to individual cDNA molecules so that TCRs could be counted quantitatively and reproducibly. From each blood RNA sample, both TCR alpha and TCR beta chains were sequenced. The paper's data handling went like this. A median of around 100,000 TCRs per sample was observed, with a range of about 20,000 to 750,000. The Decombinator software suite was used to annotate V, J and CDR3 in the TCR reads. For PS versus PT1 abundance plots, all samples were subsampled to the same number of TCRs (28,000). Expanded TCRs were defined as absent before sensitization and observed at least eight times at the 2-week time point. TCRdb reworked the public reads: Q25 trimming with fastp, MiXCR clone assembly, productive beta chains retained. Here each entry gathers all rows of one CDR3 protein and keeps the most common genes and DNA. In this record, the V and J calls reflect TCRdb's handling and not the investigators' own analysis. Within this sample are 80,000 to 100,000 distinct CDR3 sequences, with roughly 10% of them counted one time only. In total, the top ten clones hold about 5% of the sample.

This receptor was identified in a woman in her fifties or sixties with alopecia areata. Some clones in this sample may be carry-over from other donors' samples. Sequences were derived from whole blood, sampled in connection with sensitization to the hapten diphenylcyclopropenone (DPC).

The CDR3 protein sequence reads: CASRKGQGDEKLFF. The nucleotide sequence reads TGTGCCAGCAGGAAAGGACAGGGAGATGAAAAACTGTTTTTT. The chain is assembled from TRBV6-6 and TRBJ1-4; 8 junctional bases match TRBD1. Trimming accounts for 6 bases at V and 6 bases at J, while the number of junction bases matched to no gene is 6. The CDR3, cysteine through phenylalanine, is 14 amino acids long. Here the CDR3 DNA is all that survives: 42 bases in frame from base 1. The germline V gene (reference sequence) provides CDR1 MNHNY and CDR2 SVGAGI.